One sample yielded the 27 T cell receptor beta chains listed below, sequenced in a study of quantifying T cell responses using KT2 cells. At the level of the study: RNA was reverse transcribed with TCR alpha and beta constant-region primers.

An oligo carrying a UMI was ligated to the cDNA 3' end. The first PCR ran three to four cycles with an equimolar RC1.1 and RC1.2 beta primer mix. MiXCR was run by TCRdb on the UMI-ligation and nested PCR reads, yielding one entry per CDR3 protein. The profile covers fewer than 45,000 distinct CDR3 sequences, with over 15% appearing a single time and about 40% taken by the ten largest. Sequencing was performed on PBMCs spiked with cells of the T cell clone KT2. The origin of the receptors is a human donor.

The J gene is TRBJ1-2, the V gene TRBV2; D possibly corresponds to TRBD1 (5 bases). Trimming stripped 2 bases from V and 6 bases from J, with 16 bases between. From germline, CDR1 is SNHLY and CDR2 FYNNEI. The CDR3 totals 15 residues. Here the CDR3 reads CASSERAGKGHGYTF. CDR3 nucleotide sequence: TGTGCCAGCAGTGAACGCGCAGGGAAAGGGCATGGCTACACCTTC. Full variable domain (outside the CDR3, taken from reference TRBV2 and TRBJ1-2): EPEVTQTPSHQVTQMGQEVILRCVPISNHLYFYWYRQILGQKVEFLVSFYNNEISEKSEIFDDQFSVERPDGSNFTLKIRSTKLEDSAMYFCASSERAGKGHGYTFGSGTRLTVV.

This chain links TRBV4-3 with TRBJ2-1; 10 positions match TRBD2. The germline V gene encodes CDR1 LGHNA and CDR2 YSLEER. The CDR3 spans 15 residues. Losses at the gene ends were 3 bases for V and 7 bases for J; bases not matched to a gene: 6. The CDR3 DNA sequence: TGCGCCAGCAGCCAGAGCGGGAGGGCCGAGAATGAGCAGTTCTTC. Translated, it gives CASSQSGRAENEQFF.

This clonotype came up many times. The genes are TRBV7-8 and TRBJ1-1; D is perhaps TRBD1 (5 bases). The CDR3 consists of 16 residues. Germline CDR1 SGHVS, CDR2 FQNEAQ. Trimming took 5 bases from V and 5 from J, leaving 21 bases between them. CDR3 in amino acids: CASSRDRAGVGTEAFF. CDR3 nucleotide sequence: TGTGCCAGCAGCCGTGACCGGGCGGGGGTAGGAACTGAAGCTTTCTTT.

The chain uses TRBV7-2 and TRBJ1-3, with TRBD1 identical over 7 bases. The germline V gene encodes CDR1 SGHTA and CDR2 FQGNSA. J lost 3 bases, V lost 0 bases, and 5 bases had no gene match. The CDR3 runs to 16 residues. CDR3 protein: CASSLASGTVGNTIYF. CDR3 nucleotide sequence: TGTGCCAGCAGCTTAGCGTCTGGGACAGTTGGAAACACCATATATTTT.

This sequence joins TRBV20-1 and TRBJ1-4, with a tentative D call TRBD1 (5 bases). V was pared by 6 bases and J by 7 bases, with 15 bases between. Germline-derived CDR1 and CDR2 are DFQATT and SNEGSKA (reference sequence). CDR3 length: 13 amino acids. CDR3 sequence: CSARWDGPEKLFF. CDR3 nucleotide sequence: TGCAGTGCCCGGTGGGACGGCCCTGAAAAACTGTTTTTT.

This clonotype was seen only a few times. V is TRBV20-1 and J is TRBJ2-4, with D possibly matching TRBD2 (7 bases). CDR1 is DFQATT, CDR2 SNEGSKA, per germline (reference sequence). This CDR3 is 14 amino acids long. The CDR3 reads CSTARGASKNIQYF. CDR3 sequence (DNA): TGCAGCACGGCTCGGGGGGCCTCCAAAAACATTCAGTACTTC.

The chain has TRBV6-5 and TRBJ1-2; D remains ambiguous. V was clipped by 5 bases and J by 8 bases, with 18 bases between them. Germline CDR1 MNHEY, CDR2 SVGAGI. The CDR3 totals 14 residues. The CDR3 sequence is CASSAQGRSTGYTF. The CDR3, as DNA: TGTGCCAGCAGTGCCCAAGGACGGTCTACGGGCTACACCTTC.

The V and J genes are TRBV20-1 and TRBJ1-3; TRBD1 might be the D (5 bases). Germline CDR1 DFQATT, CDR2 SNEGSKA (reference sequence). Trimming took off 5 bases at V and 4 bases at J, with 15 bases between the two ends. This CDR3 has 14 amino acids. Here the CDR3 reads CSAPVRGMGNTIYF. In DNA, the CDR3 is TGCAGTGCTCCGGTCCGGGGGATGGGAAACACCATATATTTT.

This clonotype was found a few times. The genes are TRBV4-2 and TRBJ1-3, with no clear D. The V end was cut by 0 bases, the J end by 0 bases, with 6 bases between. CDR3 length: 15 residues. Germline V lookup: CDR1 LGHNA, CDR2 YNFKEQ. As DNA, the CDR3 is TGTGCCAGCAGCCAAGATAGCAGCTCTGGAAACACCATATATTTT. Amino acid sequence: CASSQDSSSGNTIYF.

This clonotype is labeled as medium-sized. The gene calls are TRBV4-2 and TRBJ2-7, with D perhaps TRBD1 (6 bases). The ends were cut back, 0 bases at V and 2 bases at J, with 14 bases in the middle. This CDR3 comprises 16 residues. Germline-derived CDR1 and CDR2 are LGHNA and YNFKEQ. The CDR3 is CASSQEVQGTPYEQYF. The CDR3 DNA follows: TGTGCCAGCAGCCAAGAAGTCCAGGGGACCCCCTACGAGCAGTACTTC.

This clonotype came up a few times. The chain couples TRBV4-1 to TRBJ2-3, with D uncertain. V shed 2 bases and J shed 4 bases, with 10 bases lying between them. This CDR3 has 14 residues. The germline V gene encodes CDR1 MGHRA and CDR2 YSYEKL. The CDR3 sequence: CASSQMAPPDTQYF. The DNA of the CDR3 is TGCGCCAGCAGCCAAATGGCCCCCCCAGATACGCAGTATTTT.

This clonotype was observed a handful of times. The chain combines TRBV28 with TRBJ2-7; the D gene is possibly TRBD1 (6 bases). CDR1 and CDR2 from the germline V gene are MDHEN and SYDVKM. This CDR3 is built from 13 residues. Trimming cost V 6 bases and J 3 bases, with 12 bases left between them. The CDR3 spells CASSQGTIYEQYF. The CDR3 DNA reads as TGTGCCAGCAGCCAGGGGACCATCTACGAGCAGTACTTC.

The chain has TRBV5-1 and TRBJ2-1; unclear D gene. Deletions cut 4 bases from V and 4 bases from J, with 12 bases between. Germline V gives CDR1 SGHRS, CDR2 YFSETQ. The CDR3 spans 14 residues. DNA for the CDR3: TGCGCCAGCAGCCAACAGCCAGATTACAATGAGCAGTTCTTC. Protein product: CASSQQPDYNEQFF.

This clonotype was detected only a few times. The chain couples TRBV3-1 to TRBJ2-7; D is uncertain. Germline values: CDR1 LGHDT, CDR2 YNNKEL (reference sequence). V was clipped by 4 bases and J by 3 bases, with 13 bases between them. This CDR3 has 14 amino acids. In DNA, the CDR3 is TGTGCCAGCAGCCCTCTTAGCAGCTACTACGAGCAGTACTTC. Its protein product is CASSPLSSYYEQYF.

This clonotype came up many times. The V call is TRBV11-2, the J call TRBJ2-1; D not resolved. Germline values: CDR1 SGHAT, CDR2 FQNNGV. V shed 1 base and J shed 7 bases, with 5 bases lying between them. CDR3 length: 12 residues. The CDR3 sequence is CASSLARNEQFF. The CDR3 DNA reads TGTGCCAGCAGCTTAGCCAGAAATGAGCAGTTCTTC.

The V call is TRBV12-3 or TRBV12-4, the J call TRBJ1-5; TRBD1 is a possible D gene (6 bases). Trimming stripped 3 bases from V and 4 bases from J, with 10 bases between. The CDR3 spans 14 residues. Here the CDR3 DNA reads TGTGCCAGCAGTTTGAGGACAGCTAATCAGCCCCAGCATTTT. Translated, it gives CASSLRTANQPQHF.

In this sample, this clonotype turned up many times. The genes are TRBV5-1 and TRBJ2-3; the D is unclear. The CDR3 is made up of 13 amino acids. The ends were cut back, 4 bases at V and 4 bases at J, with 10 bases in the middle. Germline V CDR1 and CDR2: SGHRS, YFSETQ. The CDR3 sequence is CASSLPSSDTQYF. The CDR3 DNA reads TGCGCCAGCAGCCTCCCTTCCTCAGATACGCAGTATTTT.

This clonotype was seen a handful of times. As DNA, the CDR3 is TGTGCCAGCAGCGGCGACACGCGCTCTGGAAACACCATATATTTT. The encoded protein is CASSGDTRSGNTIYF. J is TRBJ1-3 and V is TRBV28; D gene uncertain. The V gene's germline CDR1 is MDHEN and CDR2 SYDVKM. The V end lost 6 bases, the J end lost 0 bases, and 12 bases lay between the germline ends. The CDR3 sequence is 15 residues long.

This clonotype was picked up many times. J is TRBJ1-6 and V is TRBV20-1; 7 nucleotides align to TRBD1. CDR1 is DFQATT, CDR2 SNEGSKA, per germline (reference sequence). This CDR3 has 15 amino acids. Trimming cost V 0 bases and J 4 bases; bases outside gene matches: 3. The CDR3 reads CSAREGQRYNSPLHF. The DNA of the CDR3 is TGCAGTGCTAGAGAGGGACAGCGGTATAATTCACCCCTCCACTTT.

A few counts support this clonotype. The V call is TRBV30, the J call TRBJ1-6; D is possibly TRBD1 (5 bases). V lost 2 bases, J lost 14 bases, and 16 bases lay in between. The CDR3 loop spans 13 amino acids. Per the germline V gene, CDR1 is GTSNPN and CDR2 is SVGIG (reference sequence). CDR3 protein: CAWSTRWGGTLHF. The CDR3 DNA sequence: TGTGCCTGGAGTACCCGATGGGGGGGGACCCTCCACTTT.

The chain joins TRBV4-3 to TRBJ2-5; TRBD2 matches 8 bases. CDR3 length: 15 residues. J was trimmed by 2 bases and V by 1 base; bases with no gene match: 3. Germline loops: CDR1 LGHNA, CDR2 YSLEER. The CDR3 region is CASSQVAGRQETQYF. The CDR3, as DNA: TGCGCCAGCAGCCAAGTAGCGGGAAGACAAGAGACCCAGTACTTC.

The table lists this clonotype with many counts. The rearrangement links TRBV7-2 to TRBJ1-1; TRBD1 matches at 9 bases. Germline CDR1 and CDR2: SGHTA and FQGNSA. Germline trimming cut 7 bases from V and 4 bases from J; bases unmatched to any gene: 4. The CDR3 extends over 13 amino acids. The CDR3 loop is CASNRDRVTEAFF. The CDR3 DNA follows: TGTGCCAGCAACCGGGACAGGGTCACTGAAGCTTTCTTT.

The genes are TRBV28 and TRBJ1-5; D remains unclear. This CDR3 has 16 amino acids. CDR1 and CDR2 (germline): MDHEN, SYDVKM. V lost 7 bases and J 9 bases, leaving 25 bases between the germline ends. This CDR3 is CASKGGGYSGLGPQHF. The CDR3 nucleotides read TGTGCCAGCAAAGGTGGCGGGTATTCGGGTTTGGGGCCCCAGCATTTT.

The CDR3 region has the DNA TGTGCCAGCAGCTCGCCGGGGCGAGGCACTGAAGCTTTCTTT. It is translated as CASSSPGRGTEAFF. The rearrangement links TRBV7-9 to TRBJ1-1; TRBD1 might be the D (5 bases). Per the germline V gene, CDR1 is SEHNR and CDR2 is FQNEAQ (reference sequence). The V end lost 4 bases, the J end lost 4 bases, and 13 bases lay between the germline ends. The CDR3 is 14 residues long.

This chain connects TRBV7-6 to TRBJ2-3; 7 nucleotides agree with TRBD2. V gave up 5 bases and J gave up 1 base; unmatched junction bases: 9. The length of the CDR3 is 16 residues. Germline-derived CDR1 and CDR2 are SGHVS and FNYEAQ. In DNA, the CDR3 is TGTGCCAGCAGCCACAGGCTAGCGGTGGGCACAGATACGCAGTATTTT. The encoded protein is CASSHRLAVGTDTQYF.

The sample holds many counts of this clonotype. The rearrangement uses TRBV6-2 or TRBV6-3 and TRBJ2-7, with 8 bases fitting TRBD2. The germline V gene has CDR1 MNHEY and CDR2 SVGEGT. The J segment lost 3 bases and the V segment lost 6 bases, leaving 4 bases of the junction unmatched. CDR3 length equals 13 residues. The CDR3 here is CASSFSGGYEQYF. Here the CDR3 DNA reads TGTGCCAGCAGCTTCAGCGGGGGCTACGAGCAGTACTTC.

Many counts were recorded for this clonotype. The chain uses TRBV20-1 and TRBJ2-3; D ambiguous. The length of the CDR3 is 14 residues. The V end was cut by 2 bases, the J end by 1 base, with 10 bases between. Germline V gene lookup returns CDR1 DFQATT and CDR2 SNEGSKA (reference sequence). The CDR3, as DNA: TGCAGTGCTAGAAAAAGTGGGGGCACAGATACGCAGTATTTT. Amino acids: CSARKSGGTDTQYF.